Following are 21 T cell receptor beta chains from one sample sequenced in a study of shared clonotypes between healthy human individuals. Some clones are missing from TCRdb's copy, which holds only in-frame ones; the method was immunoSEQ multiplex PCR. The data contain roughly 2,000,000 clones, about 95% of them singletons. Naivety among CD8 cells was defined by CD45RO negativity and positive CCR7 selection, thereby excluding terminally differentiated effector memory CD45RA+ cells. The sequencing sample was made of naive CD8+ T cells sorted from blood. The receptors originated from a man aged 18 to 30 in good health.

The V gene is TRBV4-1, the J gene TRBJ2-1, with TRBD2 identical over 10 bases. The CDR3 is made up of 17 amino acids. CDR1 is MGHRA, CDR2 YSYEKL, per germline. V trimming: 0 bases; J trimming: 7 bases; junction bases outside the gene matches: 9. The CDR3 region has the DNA TGCGCCAGCAGCCAAGATCTGGCTAGCGGGAGTCGAAATGAGCAGTTCTTC. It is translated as CASSQDLASGSRNEQFF.

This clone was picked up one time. CDR3 coding DNA: TGTGCCAGCAGCTTAGGGGGATTTCGGGGCTACACCTTC. Translated: CASSLGGFRGYTF. The genes are TRBV13 and TRBJ1-2; D unresolved. V shed 0 bases and J shed 8 bases, with 10 bases lying between them. The CDR3 contains 13 residues. Looked up from germline, CDR1 is PRHDT and CDR2 is FYEKMQ (reference sequence).

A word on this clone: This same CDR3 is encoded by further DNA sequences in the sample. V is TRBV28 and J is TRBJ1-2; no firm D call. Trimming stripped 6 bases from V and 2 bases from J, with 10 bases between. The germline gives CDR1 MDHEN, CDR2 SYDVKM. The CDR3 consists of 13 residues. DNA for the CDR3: TGTGCCAGCAGCCTGGGAGGGAACTATGGCTACACCTTC. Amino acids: CASSLGGNYGYTF.

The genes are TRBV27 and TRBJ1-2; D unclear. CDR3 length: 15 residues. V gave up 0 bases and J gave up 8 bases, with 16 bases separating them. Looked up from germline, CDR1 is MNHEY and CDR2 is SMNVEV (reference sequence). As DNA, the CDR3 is TGTGCCAGCAGTTTATCAGGACCCCGCCTCAACGGCTACACCTTC. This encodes CASSLSGPRLNGYTF.

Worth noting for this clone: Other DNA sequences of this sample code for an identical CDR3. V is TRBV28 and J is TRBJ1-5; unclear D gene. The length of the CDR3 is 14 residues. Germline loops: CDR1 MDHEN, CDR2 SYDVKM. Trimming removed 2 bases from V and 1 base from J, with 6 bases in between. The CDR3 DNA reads TGTGCCAGCAGTTTACCCGGAAGCAATCAGCCCCAGCATTTT. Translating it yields CASSLPGSNQPQHF.

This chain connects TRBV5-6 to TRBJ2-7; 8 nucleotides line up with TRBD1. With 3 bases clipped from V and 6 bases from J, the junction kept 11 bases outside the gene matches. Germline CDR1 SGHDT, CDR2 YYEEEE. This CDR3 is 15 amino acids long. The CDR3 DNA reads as TGTGCCAGCAGCTGGACAACAGGGGGAAGTTTCGAGCAGTACTTC. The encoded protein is CASSWTTGGSFEQYF.

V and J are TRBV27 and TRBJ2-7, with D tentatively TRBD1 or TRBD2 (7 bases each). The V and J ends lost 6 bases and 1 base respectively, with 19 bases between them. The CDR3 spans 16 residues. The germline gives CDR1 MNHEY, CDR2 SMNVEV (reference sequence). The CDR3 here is CASSFSAGQFSYEQYF. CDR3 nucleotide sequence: TGTGCCAGCAGCTTTTCAGCGGGACAGTTTTCCTACGAGCAGTACTTC.

In DNA form, the CDR3 reads TGTGCCAGCAGTCCAGCGGGAGGGTTCTACGAGCAGTACTTC. Protein product: CASSPAGGFYEQYF. The chain uses TRBV6-6 and TRBJ2-7, with 10 bases matching TRBD2. The CDR3 is made up of 14 amino acids. CDR1 and CDR2 (germline): MNHNY, SVGAGI (reference sequence). Unmatched junction bases numbered 4, after V lost 5 bases and J lost 3 bases.

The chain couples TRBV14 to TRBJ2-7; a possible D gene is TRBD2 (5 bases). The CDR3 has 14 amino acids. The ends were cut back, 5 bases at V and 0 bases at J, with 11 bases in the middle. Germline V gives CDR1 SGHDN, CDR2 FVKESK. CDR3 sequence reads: CASSSSGSSYEQYF. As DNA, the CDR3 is TGTGCCAGCAGCTCGAGCGGCAGCTCCTACGAGCAGTACTTC.

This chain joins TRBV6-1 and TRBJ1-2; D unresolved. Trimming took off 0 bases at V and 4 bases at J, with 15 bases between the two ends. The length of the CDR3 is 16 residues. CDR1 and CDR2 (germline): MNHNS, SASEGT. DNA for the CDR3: TGTGCCAGCAGTGAAGCTGGCTACGTGGTTGGCTATGGCTACACCTTC. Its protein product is CASSEAGYVVGYGYTF.

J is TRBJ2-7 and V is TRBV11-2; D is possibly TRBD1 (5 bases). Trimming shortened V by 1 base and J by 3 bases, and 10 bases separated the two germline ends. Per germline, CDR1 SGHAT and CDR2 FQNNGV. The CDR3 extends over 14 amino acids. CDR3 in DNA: TGTGCCAGCAGCTTAGTCCAGGGAAGCTACGAGCAGTACTTC. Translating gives CASSLVQGSYEQYF.

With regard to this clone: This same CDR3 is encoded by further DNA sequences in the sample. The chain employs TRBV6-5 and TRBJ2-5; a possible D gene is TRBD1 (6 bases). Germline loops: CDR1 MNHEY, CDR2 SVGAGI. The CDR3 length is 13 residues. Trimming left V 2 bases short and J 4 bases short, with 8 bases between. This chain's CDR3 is CASSYVRGETQYF. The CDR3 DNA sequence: TGTGCCAGCAGTTACGTCAGGGGAGAGACCCAGTACTTC.

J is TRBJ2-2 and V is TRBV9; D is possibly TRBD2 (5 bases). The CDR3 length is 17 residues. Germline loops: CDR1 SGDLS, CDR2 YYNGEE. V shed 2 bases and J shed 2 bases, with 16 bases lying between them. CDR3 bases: TGTGCCAGCAGCGTCTTCTCCAGCGGAATCAACACCGGGGAGCTGTTTTTT. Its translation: CASSVFSSGINTGELFF.

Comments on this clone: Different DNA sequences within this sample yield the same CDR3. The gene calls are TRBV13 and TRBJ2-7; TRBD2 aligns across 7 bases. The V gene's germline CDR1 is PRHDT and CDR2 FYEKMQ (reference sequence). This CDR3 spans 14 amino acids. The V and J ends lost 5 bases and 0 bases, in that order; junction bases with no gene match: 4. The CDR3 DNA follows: TGTGCCAGCAGCCTCGGGAGGAGCTCCTACGAGCAGTACTTC. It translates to CASSLGRSSYEQYF. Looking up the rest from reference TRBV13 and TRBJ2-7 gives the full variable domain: AAGVIQSPRHLIKEKRETATLKCYPIPRHDTVYWYQQGPGQDPQFLISFYEKMQSDKGSIPDRFSAQQFSDYHSELNMSSLELGDSALYFCASSLGRSSYEQYFGPGTRLTVT.

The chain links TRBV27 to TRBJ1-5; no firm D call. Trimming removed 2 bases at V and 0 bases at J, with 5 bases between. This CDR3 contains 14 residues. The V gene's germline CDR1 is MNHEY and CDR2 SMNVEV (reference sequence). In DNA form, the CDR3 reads TGTGCCAGCAGTTTACAGGCTAGCAATCAGCCCCAGCATTTT. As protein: CASSLQASNQPQHF.

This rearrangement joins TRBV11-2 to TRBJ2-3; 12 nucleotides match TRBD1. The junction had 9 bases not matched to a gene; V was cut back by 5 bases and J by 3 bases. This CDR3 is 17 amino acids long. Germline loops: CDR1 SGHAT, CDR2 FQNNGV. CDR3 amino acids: CASSQGQGAVITDTQYF. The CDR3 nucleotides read TGTGCCAGCAGCCAGGGACAGGGGGCAGTGATTACAGATACGCAGTATTTT.

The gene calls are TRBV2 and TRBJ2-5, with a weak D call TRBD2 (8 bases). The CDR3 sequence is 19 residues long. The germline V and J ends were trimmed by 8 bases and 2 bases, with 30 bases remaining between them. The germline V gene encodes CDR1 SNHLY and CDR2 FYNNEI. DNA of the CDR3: TGTGCCAGCGGTAGCACAGGGGACCGATTAGCGGGGCCACAAGAGACCCAGTACTTC. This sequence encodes CASGSTGDRLAGPQETQYF.

Here the CDR3 DNA reads TGTGCCAGCAGCTTAGGAAGTACGGGGGGAACTGAAGCTTTCTTT. As protein: CASSLGSTGGTEAFF. This sequence joins TRBV7-9 and TRBJ1-1; D may be TRBD1 (5 bases). Germline-derived CDR1 and CDR2 are SEHNR and FQNEAQ (reference sequence). The CDR3 runs to 15 residues. Trimming removed 1 base at V and 5 bases at J, with 14 bases between.

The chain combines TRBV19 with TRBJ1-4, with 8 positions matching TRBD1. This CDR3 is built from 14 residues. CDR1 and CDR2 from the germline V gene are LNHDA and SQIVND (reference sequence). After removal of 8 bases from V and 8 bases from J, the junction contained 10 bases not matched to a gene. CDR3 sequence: CASAYQGAEEKLFF. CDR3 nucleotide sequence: TGTGCCAGTGCCTATCAGGGGGCAGAGGAAAAACTGTTTTTT.

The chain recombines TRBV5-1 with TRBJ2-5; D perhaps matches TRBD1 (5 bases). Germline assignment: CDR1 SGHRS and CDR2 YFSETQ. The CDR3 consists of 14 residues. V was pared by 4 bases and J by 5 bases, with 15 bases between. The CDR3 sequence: CASSAEGERETQYF. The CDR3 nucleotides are TGCGCCAGCAGCGCGGAAGGGGAACGCGAGACCCAGTACTTC.

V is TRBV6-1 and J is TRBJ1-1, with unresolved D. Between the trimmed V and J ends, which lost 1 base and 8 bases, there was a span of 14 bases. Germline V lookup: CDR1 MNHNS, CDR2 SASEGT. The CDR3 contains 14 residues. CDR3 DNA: TGTGCCAGCAGTGAAGAAGTTGGGAGGACCGAAGCTTTCTTT. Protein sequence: CASSEEVGRTEAFF.